This TCR beta chain is from a study of CD8+ T cells in alopecia areata. This CDR3 has 13 residues. V lost 5 bases and J 4 bases, leaving 8 bases between the germline ends. The germline V gene encodes CDR1 MNHEY and CDR2 SMNVEV (reference sequence). Isolated RNA was reverse transcribed into cDNA used as the sequencing template. Here immunoSEQ multiplex PCR was the method, and the copy in TCRdb shows in-frame clones only, minus some. The sample lists about 150,000 clones; 62% were seen once. The chain uses TRBV27 and TRBJ2-2; D is possibly TRBD2 (5 bases). Sequencing was performed on CD8+ T cells sorted from blood. This TCR was recovered from a human donor in good health. The CDR3: CASSTRGTGELFF. DNA of the CDR3: TGTGCCAGCAGTACCCGGGGCACCGGGGAGCTGTTTTTT.